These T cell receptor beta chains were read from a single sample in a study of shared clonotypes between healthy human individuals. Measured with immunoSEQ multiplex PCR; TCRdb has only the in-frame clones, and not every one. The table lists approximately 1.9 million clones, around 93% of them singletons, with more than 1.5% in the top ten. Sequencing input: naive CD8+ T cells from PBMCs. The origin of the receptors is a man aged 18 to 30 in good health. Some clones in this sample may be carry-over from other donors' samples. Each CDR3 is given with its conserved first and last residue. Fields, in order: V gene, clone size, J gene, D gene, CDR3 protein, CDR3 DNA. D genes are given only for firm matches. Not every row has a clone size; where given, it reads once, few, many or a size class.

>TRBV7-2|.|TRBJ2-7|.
CASSFGLNYEQYF
TGTGCCAGCAGCTTCGGACTGAACTACGAGCAGTACTTC
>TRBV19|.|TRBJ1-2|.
CASSIEGYDYGYTF
TGTGCCAGTAGTATAGAGGGATACGACTATGGCTACACCTTC
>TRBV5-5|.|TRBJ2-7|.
CASSYGQIYEQYF
TGTGCCAGCAGCTATGGGCAGATCTACGAGCAGTACTTC
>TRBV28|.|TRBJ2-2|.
CASSFYPGDTGELFF
TGTGCCAGCAGCTTCTACCCGGGGGACACCGGGGAGCTGTTTTTT
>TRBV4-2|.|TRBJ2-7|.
CASSQESFIGYEQYF
TGTGCCAGCAGCCAAGAGAGTTTTATCGGCTACGAGCAGTACTTC
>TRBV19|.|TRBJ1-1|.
CATRGTLNEDEAFF
TGTGCCACCCGGGGGACCTTAAATGAGGATGAAGCTTTCTTT
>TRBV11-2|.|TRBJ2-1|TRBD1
CASSPDRGRVEQFF
TGTGCCAGCAGCCCCGACAGGGGGCGCGTTGAGCAGTTCTTC
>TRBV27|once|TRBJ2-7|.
CASSPLGPYEQYF
TGTGCCAGCAGTCCCTTAGGGCCCTACGAGCAGTACTTC
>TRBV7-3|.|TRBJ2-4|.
CASSPQDTGKNIQYF
TGTGCCAGCAGCCCACAGGACACAGGCAAAAACATTCAGTACTTC
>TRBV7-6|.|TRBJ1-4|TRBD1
CASSLQGAGEKLFF
TGTGCCAGCAGCCTCCAGGGGGCGGGTGAAAAACTGTTTTTT
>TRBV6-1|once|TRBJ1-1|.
CASSESTENTEAFF
TGTGCCAGCAGTGAATCCACCGAGAACACTGAAGCTTTCTTT
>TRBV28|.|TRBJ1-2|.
CASSLGLGNYGYTF
TGTGCCAGCAGTTTGGGGTTGGGAAACTATGGCTACACCTTC
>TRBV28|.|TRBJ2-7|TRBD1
CASRRTGSYEQYF
TGTGCCAGCAGGCGGACAGGATCCTACGAGCAGTACTTC
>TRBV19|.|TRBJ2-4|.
CASSNQGENIQYF
TGTGCCAGTAGTAATCAGGGAGAAAACATTCAGTACTTC
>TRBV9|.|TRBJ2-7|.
CASSVAASSYEQYF
TGTGCCAGCAGCGTAGCGGCGAGCTCCTACGAGCAGTACTTC
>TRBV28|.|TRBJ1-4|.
CASSDGQPKTNEKLFF
TGTGCCAGCAGTGATGGACAGCCGAAAACTAATGAAAAACTGTTTTTT
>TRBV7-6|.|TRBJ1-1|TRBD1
CASSGGTEMNTEAFF
TGTGCCAGCAGCGGCGGGACAGAAATGAACACTGAAGCTTTCTTT
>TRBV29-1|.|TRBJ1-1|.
CSAADGGRQALMNTEAFF
TGCAGCGCAGCAGACGGGGGGAGACAGGCGCTCATGAACACTGAAGCTTTCTTT
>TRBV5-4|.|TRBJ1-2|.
CASSHGRGYTF
TGTGCCAGCAGCCACGGACGTGGCTACACCTTC
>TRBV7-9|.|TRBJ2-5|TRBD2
CASSQGLAGVQETQYF
TGTGCCAGCAGCCAGGGACTAGCGGGTGTGCAAGAGACCCAGTACTTC
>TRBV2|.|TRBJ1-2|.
CATTEEADGYTF
TGTGCCACGACCGAGGAGGCGGATGGCTACACCTTC
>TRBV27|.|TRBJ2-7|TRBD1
CASSFSDRSYEQYF
TGTGCCAGCAGTTTCTCGGACAGGTCCTACGAGCAGTACTTC
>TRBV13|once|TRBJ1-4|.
CASSFPGPGEKLFF
TGTGCCAGCAGCTTTCCGGGCCCGGGTGAAAAACTGTTTTTT
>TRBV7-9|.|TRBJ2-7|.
CASSSTSTQGTYEQYF
TGTGCCAGCAGCTCCACGAGTACTCAGGGGACCTACGAGCAGTACTTC
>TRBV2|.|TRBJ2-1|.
CASSERSVDEQFF
TGTGCCAGCAGTGAAAGGTCAGTCGATGAGCAGTTCTTC
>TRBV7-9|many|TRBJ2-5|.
CASSFVGQQETQYF
TGTGCCAGCAGCTTTGTGGGGCAGCAAGAGACCCAGTACTTC